Following are 10 T cell receptor beta chains from one sample sequenced in a study of T-cell memory formation after mild COVID-19. Using its own MiXCR run on the 5' RACE reads, TCRdb lists one record per CDR3 protein. The sample includes under 450,000 distinct CDR3 sequences, 20% to 25% of them seen just once. Sequencing was performed on PBMCs or a T cell subset sorted from them (not recorded which). The receptors were gathered from a young man who had mild COVID-19 (a few samples of this study predate the infection). Cell type and time point are not known.

This chain joins TRBV12-3 or TRBV12-4 and TRBJ1-2; the D is unclear. This CDR3 spans 14 amino acids. Trimming took 3 bases from V and 2 from J, leaving 10 bases between them. CDR3 loop: CASSFVAMNYGYTF. The CDR3 DNA follows: TGTGCCAGCAGTTTTGTTGCCATGAACTATGGCTACACCTTC.

The chain is built from TRBV15 and TRBJ1-2; no firm D call. The CDR3 totals 15 residues. V was cut by 0 bases and J by 6 bases, with 14 bases left in between. CDR1 and CDR2 from the germline V gene are LNHNV and YYDKDF (reference sequence). CDR3 coding DNA: TGTGCCACCAGCAGAGATCGAGGGTATTGGGATGGCTACACCTTC. It encodes CATSRDRGYWDGYTF. Full variable domain (remainder filled in from reference TRBV15 and TRBJ1-2): DAMVIQNPRYQVTQFGKPVTLSCSQTLNHNVMYWYQQKSSQAPKLLFHYYDKDFNNEADTPDNFQSRRPNTSFCFLDIRSPGLGDTAMYLCATSRDRGYWDGYTFGSGTRLTVV.

The gene calls are TRBV29-1 and TRBJ2-2; a weak D match, TRBD1 (6 bases). This CDR3 contains 15 residues. Germline V gene lookup returns CDR1 SQVTM and CDR2 ANQGSEA. V lost 2 bases to trimming and J lost 2 bases, with 12 bases between them. The CDR3 nucleotides read TGCAGCGTTGAAATACAGGGATCAAACACCGGGGAGCTGTTTTTT. Translating it yields CSVEIQGSNTGELFF.

This chain joins TRBV6-1 and TRBJ2-2, with a tentative D call TRBD1 (5 bases). CDR1 and CDR2 from the germline V gene are MNHNS and SASEGT. CDR3 length: 15 amino acids. V lost 4 bases to trimming and J lost 0 bases, with 9 bases between them. CDR3 DNA sequence: TGTGCCAGCAGTGGGGCGACAGCGAACACCGGGGAGCTGTTTTTT. It yields the protein CASSGATANTGELFF.

The rearrangement links TRBV10-3 to TRBJ2-7, with 8 bases matching TRBD2. This CDR3 is built from 16 residues. The J segment lost 4 bases and the V segment lost 6 bases, leaving 14 bases of the junction unmatched. Per the germline V gene, CDR1 is ENHRY and CDR2 is SYGVKD. The CDR3 coding sequence is TGTGCCATCAGCAGAAGCGGGGGCTCAAGGATATACGAGCAGTACTTC. This sequence encodes CAISRSGGSRIYEQYF.

The chain links TRBV18 to TRBJ2-3, with TRBD2 identical over 9 bases. Germline CDR1 reads KGHSH; CDR2 reads LQKENI. This CDR3 is built from 15 residues. With V trimmed by 4 bases and J by 0 bases, 2 bases remained unmatched. CDR3 DNA sequence: TGTGCCAGCTCACGAGCGGGGGGAAGCACAGATACGCAGTATTTT. It codes for CASSRAGGSTDTQYF. The full variable domain, with the rest looked up from reference TRBV18 and TRBJ2-3, is NAGVMQNPRHLVRRRGQEARLRCSPMKGHSHVYWYRQLPEEGLKFMVYLQKENIIDESGMPKERFSAEFPKEGPSILRIQQVVRGDSAAYFCASSRAGGSTDTQYFGPGTRLTVL.

This clonotype was counted only a few times. This chain links TRBV27 with TRBJ2-7, with TRBD2 identical over 10 bases. This CDR3 is 16 amino acids long. The ends lost 4 bases at V and 4 bases at J; junction bases unmatched: 10. Germline CDR1 reads MNHEY; CDR2 reads SMNVEV (reference sequence). The CDR3 bases are TGTGCCAGCAGTTCCCTGGGTAGCGGGGGGATTTACGAGCAGTACGTC. It yields the protein CASSSLGSGGIYEQYV.

This clonotype was counted a few times. The chain is built from TRBV5-6 and TRBJ1-1; D unclear. Looked up from germline, CDR1 is SGHDT and CDR2 is YYEEEE. The V end lost 4 bases, the J end lost 4 bases, and 8 bases lay between the germline ends. CDR3 length: 12 amino acids. CDR3 bases: TGTGCCAGCAGCCGAAGTGGCACTGAAGCTTTCTTT. This translates into CASSRSGTEAFF.

The CDR3 reads CSASIRARSYEQYV. CDR3 in DNA: TGCAGTGCTAGTATCCGAGCACGCTCCTACGAGCAGTACGTC. The genes are TRBV20-1 and TRBJ2-7, with D unresolved. Trimming took off 3 bases at V and 0 bases at J, with 12 bases between the two ends. The germline CDR1 and CDR2 sequences are DFQATT and SNEGSKA (reference sequence). The CDR3 is 14 amino acids.

This clonotype was seen only once. This sequence joins TRBV12-3 or TRBV12-4 and TRBJ1-2, with D possibly TRBD1 on 6 matching bases. Trimming stripped 3 bases from V and 7 bases from J, with 15 bases between. The CDR3 covers 14 residues. CDR3 coding DNA: TGTGCCAGCAGTTTCCGAGAACAGGGATTTGGCTACACCTTC. Amino acids: CASSFREQGFGYTF.